The text below deals with one T cell receptor beta chain. The antigen remains unidentified. Autoimmune disease history or systemic immunosuppression barred patients. This sample is part of a study of OX40 agonist ivuxolimab in advanced cancers. Points from the study as a whole: Mean expanded clone counts were higher in CD8+ than CD4+ T cells. The study observed clonal expansion of CD4+ and CD8+ blood T cells by week 6 at 0.1 to 3.0 mg/kg.

Produced via immunoSEQ multiplex PCR; TCRdb's table is partial and in-frame only. The profile shows under 100,000 clones, over 75% of them singletons. Germline V gene lookup returns CDR1 SGHTS and CDR2 YDEGEE. Trimming removed 4 bases at V and 4 bases at J, with 14 bases between. This CDR3 is built from 14 residues. The sequences come from CD4+ or CD8+ T cells sorted from blood, collected in a trial of the OX40 agonist ivuxolimab. The rearrangement joins TRBV5-8 to TRBJ1-2, with D possibly TRBD1 on 6 matching bases. This TCR came from an adult with an advanced solid tumor such as melanoma, head and neck, liver or kidney cancer. This CDR3 reads CASSRGAIIYGYTF. In nucleotides, the CDR3 is TGTGCCAGCAGCCGGGGGGCTATTATCTATGGCTACACCTTC.